This paragraph covers one TCR beta chain sequence. As yet, its antigen is unknown. The sample originates from a study of shared clonotypes between healthy human individuals. V shed 0 bases and J 5 bases; nucleotides not matched to a gene: 0. Looked up from germline, CDR1 is SEHNR and CDR2 is FQNEAQ (reference sequence). The CDR3 totals 14 residues. Measured with immunoSEQ multiplex PCR; TCRdb has only the in-frame clones, and not every one. This table holds roughly 1.4 million clones, approximately 98.5% found once. Regarding the study as a whole: Researchers found naive subsets generally carried larger estimated richness than memory subsets. Researchers sampled only blood; tissue repertoires likely differ.

The chain joins TRBV7-9 to TRBJ2-3; TRBD1 aligns across 9 bases. The source is a man in his thirties or forties in good health. Material: naive CD4+ T cells sorted from blood. Subset described: CD45RA+ positively selected. The CDR3 spells CASSLAGQGDTQYF. DNA of the CDR3: TGTGCCAGCAGCTTAGCGGGACAGGGAGATACGCAGTATTTT. The full variable domain, with the rest looked up from reference TRBV7-9 and TRBJ2-3, is DTGVSQNPRHKITKRGQNVTFRCDPISEHNRLYWYRQTLGQGPEFLTYFQNEAQLEKSRLLSDRFSAERPKGSFSTLEIQRTEQGDSAMYLCASSLAGQGDTQYFGPGTRLTVL.